A selection of T cell receptor beta chains follows, all from one sample in a study of CD8+CD57+ T cells in acquired aplastic anemia. TCRdb analysed the reads with MiXCR anew, one entry per CDR3 protein. The table lists about 240,000 distinct CDR3 sequences, approximately 45% of them singletons, with 7.8% in the top ten. Sequencing input: sorted CD4+, CD8+, or CD8+CD57+ T cells (not recorded which) from PBMCs. All receptors derive from a human donor with aplastic anemia. CDR3s include the opening cysteine and the closing phenylalanine or tryptophan. A D gene is named only where the DNA matches it firmly. Size values are once, few and many counts, or a class for expanded clones, and some rows have none.

v_gene: TRBV20-1; abundance: many; j_gene: TRBJ2-5; d_gene: -; CDR3aa: CSAPPPVSIVRETQYF; CDR3nt: TGCAGTGCCCCACCCCCAGTCTCGATCGTTCGGGAGACCCAGTACTTC
v_gene: TRBV27; abundance: few; j_gene: TRBJ2-7; d_gene: TRBD2; CDR3aa: CASSARLADEQYF; CDR3nt: TGTGCCAGCAGTGCCAGACTAGCGGACGAGCAGTACTTC
v_gene: TRBV2; abundance: -; j_gene: TRBJ1-2; d_gene: TRBD1; CDR3aa: CASSEGTGLSGYTF; CDR3nt: TGTGCCAGCAGCGAGGGGACAGGGTTGTCTGGCTACACCTTC
v_gene: TRBV25-1; abundance: -; j_gene: TRBJ1-5; d_gene: -; CDR3aa: CASSVSGAENQPQHF; CDR3nt: TGTGCCAGCAGTGTCTCGGGGGCAGAAAATCAGCCCCAGCATTTT
v_gene: TRBV10-1; abundance: -; j_gene: TRBJ1-2; d_gene: -; CDR3aa: CASSGPQGNGYTF; CDR3nt: TGCGCCAGCAGTGGACCGCAGGGGAATGGCTACACCTTC
v_gene: TRBV30; abundance: few; j_gene: TRBJ2-3; d_gene: -; CDR3aa: CAWSVGQAPDTQYF; CDR3nt: TGTGCCTGGAGTGTAGGGCAGGCTCCAGATACGCAGTATTTT
v_gene: TRBV4-1; abundance: many; j_gene: TRBJ1-2; d_gene: -; CDR3aa: CASSQVTEPHNYGYTF; CDR3nt: TGCGCCAGCAGCCAAGTAACGGAGCCACACAACTATGGCTACACCTTC
v_gene: TRBV29-1; abundance: -; j_gene: TRBJ2-5; d_gene: TRBD2; CDR3aa: CSVETGGGWETQYF; CDR3nt: TGCAGCGTTGAAACGGGAGGGGGGTGGGAGACCCAGTACTTC
v_gene: TRBV20-1; abundance: many; j_gene: TRBJ2-7; d_gene: TRBD1; CDR3aa: CSARDLEGRQGAYEQYF; CDR3nt: TGCAGTGCTAGAGACCTCGAAGGTAGACAGGGGGCTTACGAGCAGTACTTC
v_gene: TRBV15; abundance: -; j_gene: TRBJ2-1; d_gene: -; CDR3aa: CATSRDGADNEQFF; CDR3nt: TGTGCCACCAGCAGAGACGGGGCCGACAATGAGCAGTTCTTC
v_gene: TRBV25-1; abundance: -; j_gene: TRBJ1-2; d_gene: -; CDR3aa: CASSGRGLRWGYTF; CDR3nt: TGTGCCAGCAGCGGTCGGGGGTTGCGGTGGGGCTACACCTTC
v_gene: TRBV12-3/TRBV12-4; abundance: -; j_gene: TRBJ2-5; d_gene: TRBD2; CDR3aa: CASSRLAGPSPQYF; CDR3nt: TGTGCCAGCAGCAGACTAGCGGGGCCCAGTCCCCAGTACTTC
v_gene: TRBV5-1; abundance: -; j_gene: TRBJ1-1; d_gene: TRBD1; CDR3aa: CASSPGDREAPPNTEAFF; CDR3nt: TGCGCCAGCAGCCCGGGGGACAGGGAGGCTCCTCCGAACACTGAAGCTTTCTTT
v_gene: TRBV7-9; abundance: -; j_gene: TRBJ1-6; d_gene: -; CDR3aa: CASSLEAGVYSPLHF; CDR3nt: TGTGCCAGCAGCTTAGAGGCAGGGGTTTACTCACCCCTCCACTTT
v_gene: TRBV5-1; abundance: many; j_gene: TRBJ2-7; d_gene: -; CDR3aa: CASSLLNREADEQYF; CDR3nt: TGCGCCAGCAGCTTGTTGAACAGGGAGGCTGACGAGCAGTACTTC
v_gene: TRBV15; abundance: many; j_gene: TRBJ2-7; d_gene: -; CDR3aa: CATSRGGDEQYF; CDR3nt: TGTGCCACCAGCAGAGGGGGGGACGAGCAGTACTTC
v_gene: TRBV7-2; abundance: few; j_gene: TRBJ1-2; d_gene: TRBD1; CDR3aa: CASSDRTGEYGYTF; CDR3nt: TGTGCCAGCAGCGACCGGACAGGGGAGTATGGCTACACCTTC
v_gene: TRBV7-9; abundance: -; j_gene: TRBJ2-5; d_gene: -; CDR3aa: CASSLGELAGHQETQYF; CDR3nt: TGTGCCAGCAGCTTAGGGGAGTTGGCGGGGCATCAAGAGACCCAGTACTTC
v_gene: TRBV5-6; abundance: many; j_gene: TRBJ1-1; d_gene: TRBD1; CDR3aa: CASSTGQGNTEAFF; CDR3nt: TGTGCCAGCAGCACCGGACAGGGGAACACTGAAGCTTTCTTT
v_gene: TRBV2; abundance: many; j_gene: TRBJ1-3; d_gene: -; CDR3aa: CASSTLGGLGPRPLNSGNTIYF; CDR3nt: TGTGCCAGCAGTACGCTGGGTGGGCTTGGGCCGAGGCCTTTGAACTCTGGAAACACCATATATTTT
v_gene: TRBV24-1; abundance: -; j_gene: TRBJ1-5; d_gene: -; CDR3aa: CATSDRLNQPQHF; CDR3nt: TGTGCCACCAGTGACAGGCTCAATCAGCCCCAGCATTTT
v_gene: TRBV10-3; abundance: many; j_gene: TRBJ1-5; d_gene: -; CDR3aa: CAISDQGSINQPQHF; CDR3nt: TGTGCCATCAGTGATCAGGGGAGTATCAATCAGCCCCAGCATTTT
v_gene: TRBV6-1; abundance: -; j_gene: TRBJ1-2; d_gene: -; CDR3aa: CASSVTPRGYTF; CDR3nt: TGTGCCAGCAGTGTCACCCCTCGGGGCTACACCTTC
v_gene: TRBV7-3; abundance: -; j_gene: TRBJ2-3; d_gene: -; CDR3aa: CASSLGLVTDTQYF; CDR3nt: TGTGCCAGCAGCCTGGGACTCGTCACAGATACGCAGTATTTT
v_gene: TRBV25-1; abundance: -; j_gene: TRBJ2-7; d_gene: -; CDR3aa: CASTLGGDNYEQYF; CDR3nt: TGTGCCAGCACCTTAGGGGGGGATAACTACGAGCAGTACTTC
v_gene: TRBV19; abundance: -; j_gene: TRBJ2-5; d_gene: -; CDR3aa: CASSIGGGEETQYF; CDR3nt: TGTGCCAGTAGTATCGGCGGGGGCGAAGAGACCCAGTACTTC
v_gene: TRBV9; abundance: -; j_gene: TRBJ1-1; d_gene: -; CDR3aa: CASSLRGGGMTEAFF; CDR3nt: TGTGCCAGCAGCTTACGGGGGGGGGGAATGACTGAAGCTTTCTTT
v_gene: TRBV9; abundance: -; j_gene: TRBJ1-4; d_gene: -; CDR3aa: CASSGPGRANEKLFF; CDR3nt: TGTGCCAGCAGCGGTCCGGGACGAGCTAATGAAAAACTGTTTTTT
v_gene: TRBV9; abundance: -; j_gene: TRBJ1-1; d_gene: TRBD1; CDR3aa: CASSAWTGGSTEAFF; CDR3nt: TGTGCCAGCAGCGCCTGGACAGGGGGGAGCACTGAAGCTTTCTTT
v_gene: TRBV27; abundance: -; j_gene: TRBJ1-6; d_gene: -; CDR3aa: CASCGSYNSPLHF; CDR3nt: TGTGCCAGTTGCGGCTCCTATAATTCACCCCTCCACTTT
v_gene: TRBV7-9; abundance: -; j_gene: TRBJ2-3; d_gene: TRBD2; CDR3aa: CASSIDSGSSTDTQYF; CDR3nt: TGTGCCAGCAGCATCGATAGCGGGTCTAGCACAGATACGCAGTATTTT
v_gene: TRBV30; abundance: few; j_gene: TRBJ1-5; d_gene: TRBD1; CDR3aa: CAWSPDRGYQPQHF; CDR3nt: TGTGCCTGGAGTCCGGACAGGGGATATCAGCCCCAGCATTTT
v_gene: TRBV10-3; abundance: -; j_gene: TRBJ2-6; d_gene: TRBD2; CDR3aa: CATSDSGASGANVLTF; CDR3nt: TGTGCCACCTCGGATAGCGGGGCTTCCGGGGCCAACGTCCTGACTTTC
v_gene: TRBV30; abundance: -; j_gene: TRBJ1-1; d_gene: -; CDR3aa: CAWSPIGTEAFF; CDR3nt: TGTGCCTGGAGTCCCATTGGAACTGAAGCTTTCTTT
v_gene: TRBV6-1; abundance: many; j_gene: TRBJ2-6; d_gene: -; CDR3aa: CASSEATSGANVLTF; CDR3nt: TGTGCCAGCAGTGAAGCGACATCTGGGGCCAACGTCCTGACTTTC
v_gene: TRBV19; abundance: -; j_gene: TRBJ1-2; d_gene: -; CDR3aa: CASSIDPSWGASGGYTF; CDR3nt: TGTGCCAGTAGTATAGATCCTTCGTGGGGGGCCTCGGGAGGCTACACCTTC
v_gene: TRBV7-2; abundance: -; j_gene: TRBJ2-7; d_gene: -; CDR3aa: CASSHRTLGPYEQYF; CDR3nt: TGTGCCAGCAGCCATCGGACACTAGGGCCCTACGAGCAGTACTTC
v_gene: TRBV6-2/TRBV6-3; abundance: -; j_gene: TRBJ1-2; d_gene: -; CDR3aa: CASSHETVRANYGYTF; CDR3nt: TGCGCCAGCAGTCATGAGACGGTCAGGGCTAACTATGGCTACACCTTC
v_gene: TRBV4-1; abundance: many; j_gene: TRBJ2-5; d_gene: TRBD2; CDR3aa: CASSPADDSGGDKETQYF; CDR3nt: TGCGCCAGCAGCCCAGCGGACGATAGCGGGGGGGATAAGGAGACCCAGTACTTC
v_gene: TRBV2; abundance: -; j_gene: TRBJ2-3; d_gene: -; CDR3aa: CASSNRDSNTDTQYF; CDR3nt: TGTGCCAGCAGTAACCGGGACTCGAACACAGATACGCAGTATTTT
v_gene: TRBV20-1; abundance: -; j_gene: TRBJ1-2; d_gene: -; CDR3aa: CSARDLGGLNGYTF; CDR3nt: TGCAGTGCTAGAGATCTCGGAGGGCTGAATGGCTACACCTTC
v_gene: TRBV12-3/TRBV12-4; abundance: many; j_gene: TRBJ2-7; d_gene: TRBD1; CDR3aa: CASSLDPGQVLYEQYF; CDR3nt: TGTGCCAGCAGTTTAGATCCGGGACAGGTACTCTACGAGCAGTACTTC
v_gene: TRBV4-3; abundance: -; j_gene: TRBJ2-3; d_gene: -; CDR3aa: CASSQDLVSNQPQYF; CDR3nt: TGCGCCAGCAGCCAAGATTTGGTTAGCAATCAGCCCCAGTATTTT
v_gene: TRBV5-6; abundance: -; j_gene: TRBJ2-3; d_gene: TRBD2; CDR3aa: CASSPPGGTDTQYF; CDR3nt: TGTGCCAGCAGCCCCCCGGGGGGGACAGATACGCAGTATTTT
v_gene: TRBV6-2/TRBV6-3; abundance: few; j_gene: TRBJ1-1; d_gene: -; CDR3aa: CASSYKRTLNTEAFF; CDR3nt: TGTGCCAGCAGTTACAAACGAACTCTGAACACTGAAGCTTTCTTT
v_gene: TRBV7-2; abundance: -; j_gene: TRBJ2-7; d_gene: TRBD2; CDR3aa: CASSLNSGGTYEQYF; CDR3nt: TGTGCCAGCAGCTTAAACAGCGGGGGGACCTACGAGCAGTACTTC
v_gene: TRBV5-6; abundance: many; j_gene: TRBJ1-6; d_gene: -; CDR3aa: CASSPGTPKNSPLHF; CDR3nt: TGTGCCAGCAGCCCGGGGACACCGAAAAATTCACCCCTCCACTTT
v_gene: TRBV20-1; abundance: many; j_gene: TRBJ2-2; d_gene: TRBD1; CDR3aa: CSARLRGLNTGELFF; CDR3nt: TGCAGTGCTAGGCTCAGGGGGCTCAACACCGGGGAGCTGTTTTTT
v_gene: TRBV2; abundance: once; j_gene: TRBJ1-2; d_gene: TRBD1; CDR3aa: CASRGQSVNYGYTF; CDR3nt: TGTGCCAGCAGGGGACAGTCCGTCAACTATGGCTACACCTTC
v_gene: TRBV7-8; abundance: many; j_gene: TRBJ2-7; d_gene: -; CDR3aa: CASSLEGGQGNEQYF; CDR3nt: TGTGCCAGCAGCTTAGAGGGAGGTCAGGGGAACGAGCAGTACTTC
v_gene: TRBV4-3; abundance: few; j_gene: TRBJ1-5; d_gene: -; CDR3aa: CASSQTLYQPQHF; CDR3nt: TGCGCCAGCAGCCAGACCCTGTATCAGCCCCAGCATTTT